A selection of T cell receptor beta chains follows, all from one sample in a study of regulatory T cells in long-lasting Graves disease. MiXCR, applied by TCRdb to the multiplex PCR reads, yields one record per CDR3 protein. The sample contains roughly 500,000 distinct CDR3 sequences, about 11% of which appear only once. Separately, the same data were catalogued under a study of T cells in Graves' hyperthyroidism and ophthalmopathy.

The sample here was peripheral blood mononuclear cells (PBMCs), taken at new diagnosis, from a patient treated with antithyroid drugs. Receptors were obtained from a woman younger than 45 with Graves disease. Each CDR3 is given with its conserved first and last residue. D genes are given only for firm matches. The listing skips clone size in some rows; elsewhere it reads once, few, many or a size class.

D gene: NA
clone size: NA
J gene: TRBJ2-1
V gene: TRBV2
CDR3 DNA: TGTGCCAGCAGTGTCGGGGGCGGGAAGTCCTACAATGAGCAGTTCTTC
CDR3 protein: CASSVGGGKSYNEQFF

D gene: NA
clone size: few
J gene: TRBJ1-1
V gene: TRBV3-1
CDR3 DNA: TGTGCCAGCAGCCAATCCTCCTTCATTCAGGGGCTCGGGAACACTGAAGCTTTCTTT
CDR3 protein: CASSQSSFIQGLGNTEAFF

D gene: NA
clone size: NA
J gene: TRBJ2-1
V gene: TRBV28
CDR3 DNA: TGTGCCAGCAGTCTCCTAACAGAAAGCTCCTACAATGAGCAGTTCTTC
CDR3 protein: CASSLLTESSYNEQFF

D gene: TRBD1
clone size: many
J gene: TRBJ2-1
V gene: TRBV12-5
CDR3 DNA: TGTGCTAGTGGACCCGGGACAGGGCTTGTAAATGAGCAGTTCTTC
CDR3 protein: CASGPGTGLVNEQFF

D gene: TRBD1
clone size: NA
J gene: TRBJ1-1
V gene: TRBV20-1
CDR3 DNA: TGCAGTGCCCACGGACAGGGCGGCACTGAAGCTTTCTTT
CDR3 protein: CSAHGQGGTEAFF

D gene: NA
clone size: many
J gene: TRBJ2-3
V gene: TRBV24-1
CDR3 DNA: TGTGCCACCAGTGATTATGCAGGCACAGATACGCAGTATTTT
CDR3 protein: CATSDYAGTDTQYF

D gene: NA
clone size: many
J gene: TRBJ1-2
V gene: TRBV12-3/TRBV12-4
CDR3 DNA: TGTGCCAGCAGTCCCTTGGGCCGCTCTGGATATGGCTACACCTTC
CDR3 protein: CASSPLGRSGYGYTF

D gene: TRBD2
clone size: many
J gene: TRBJ2-4
V gene: TRBV2
CDR3 DNA: TGTGCCAGCAGTGGGGGTTGGCGGGAGGGAAACATTCAGTACTTC
CDR3 protein: CASSGGWREGNIQYF

D gene: TRBD1
clone size: many
J gene: TRBJ2-7
V gene: TRBV18
CDR3 DNA: TGTGCCAGCTCACCTGGGTCGGACAGGCAGCAGTACTTC
CDR3 protein: CASSPGSDRQQYF

D gene: NA
clone size: many
J gene: TRBJ2-5
V gene: TRBV18
CDR3 DNA: TGTGCCAGCTCACCCGGGACGGACGAGACCCAGTACTTC
CDR3 protein: CASSPGTDETQYF

D gene: TRBD1
clone size: many
J gene: TRBJ2-5
V gene: TRBV11-1
CDR3 DNA: TGTGCCAGCAGCTTTCGGGACAGGGTACGGGAGACCCAGTACTTC
CDR3 protein: CASSFRDRVRETQYF

D gene: NA
clone size: many
J gene: TRBJ2-1
V gene: TRBV11-2
CDR3 DNA: TGTGCCAGCAGCTTAGGAGGGTTTAGCTCCTACAATGAGCAGTTCTTC
CDR3 protein: CASSLGGFSSYNEQFF

D gene: TRBD2
clone size: NA
J gene: TRBJ2-1
V gene: TRBV4-3
CDR3 DNA: TGCGCCAGCAGCCAAGAGTTACGACTAGCGGGAGCCAACGAGCAGTTCTTC
CDR3 protein: CASSQELRLAGANEQFF

D gene: NA
clone size: many
J gene: TRBJ1-1
V gene: TRBV7-2
CDR3 DNA: TGTGCCAGCAGCCAGTTCCTCACTGAAGCTTTCTTT
CDR3 protein: CASSQFLTEAFF

D gene: NA
clone size: few
J gene: TRBJ1-4
V gene: TRBV20-1
CDR3 DNA: TGCAGTGCTAGTTCCAATATGGACAGTACTAATGAAAAACTGTTTTTT
CDR3 protein: CSASSNMDSTNEKLFF

D gene: NA
clone size: many
J gene: TRBJ2-1
V gene: TRBV20-1
CDR3 DNA: TGCAGTGCTAGAGCTCAGCGGTACCCGAGCTCCTACAATGAGCAGTTCTTC
CDR3 protein: CSARAQRYPSSYNEQFF

D gene: NA
clone size: few
J gene: TRBJ2-5
V gene: TRBV18
CDR3 DNA: TGTGCCAGCTCACCCACCCGACAATCGTACCAAGAGACCCAGTACTTC
CDR3 protein: CASSPTRQSYQETQYF

D gene: NA
clone size: many
J gene: TRBJ1-2
V gene: TRBV3-1
CDR3 DNA: TGTGCCAGCAGCCACACCGACAGGATTTATGGCTACACCTTC
CDR3 protein: CASSHTDRIYGYTF

D gene: TRBD2
clone size: many
J gene: TRBJ2-7
V gene: TRBV5-1
CDR3 DNA: TGCGCCAGCAGCTTGGGACTAGCGGGAGAAAGACCGCAGTACTTC
CDR3 protein: CASSLGLAGERPQYF

D gene: NA
clone size: NA
J gene: TRBJ2-7
V gene: TRBV4-1
CDR3 DNA: TGCGCCAGCAGCCATCCCCCCGGCAGGGGTCCTCCCGAGCAGTACTTC
CDR3 protein: CASSHPPGRGPPEQYF

D gene: NA
clone size: NA
J gene: TRBJ1-3
V gene: TRBV20-1
CDR3 DNA: TGCAGTGCTAGAGACGGGACCGCCTCTGGAAACACCATATATTTT
CDR3 protein: CSARDGTASGNTIYF

D gene: NA
clone size: few
J gene: TRBJ2-7
V gene: TRBV11-2
CDR3 DNA: TGTGCCAGCAGCTTAGATCTCGAGCAGTACTTC
CDR3 protein: CASSLDLEQYF

D gene: NA
clone size: NA
J gene: TRBJ1-1
V gene: TRBV6-2/TRBV6-3
CDR3 DNA: TGTGCCAGCAGGGAACCCAGGGGTTGGAACACTGAAGCTTTCTTT
CDR3 protein: CASREPRGWNTEAFF

D gene: NA
clone size: many
J gene: TRBJ2-1
V gene: TRBV28
CDR3 DNA: TGTGCCAGCAGTTTACCGGGAGAGGGTGAGCAGTTCTTC
CDR3 protein: CASSLPGEGEQFF

D gene: NA
clone size: few
J gene: TRBJ2-3
V gene: TRBV11-3
CDR3 DNA: TGTGCCAGCAGCTTAGGGCTGGCAGTCGGCACAGATACGCAGTATTTT
CDR3 protein: CASSLGLAVGTDTQYF

D gene: NA
clone size: many
J gene: TRBJ1-1
V gene: TRBV3-1
CDR3 DNA: TGTGCCAGCAGCCAAGCGGCTGGCTCGGCTTTCTTT
CDR3 protein: CASSQAAGSAFF

D gene: TRBD2
clone size: many
J gene: TRBJ2-3
V gene: TRBV27
CDR3 DNA: TGTGCCAGCAGTAGCGGGAGAGGTGGGGATACGCAGTATTTT
CDR3 protein: CASSSGRGGDTQYF

D gene: NA
clone size: many
J gene: TRBJ1-3
V gene: TRBV11-3
CDR3 DNA: TGTGCCAGCAGTTCTCAGGTGTCCTCTGGAAACACCATATATTTT
CDR3 protein: CASSSQVSSGNTIYF

D gene: NA
clone size: many
J gene: TRBJ2-5
V gene: TRBV7-3
CDR3 DNA: TGTGCCAGCAGCCTATCCGGGACACGAAAAGAGACCCAGTACTTC
CDR3 protein: CASSLSGTRKETQYF

D gene: NA
clone size: many
J gene: TRBJ2-1
V gene: TRBV12-3/TRBV12-4
CDR3 DNA: TGTGCCAGCAGCCCCCTTATAGAGCAGTTCTTC
CDR3 protein: CASSPLIEQFF

D gene: NA
clone size: many
J gene: TRBJ2-7
V gene: TRBV18
CDR3 DNA: TGTGCCAGCTCACAGACGGAGGAGTACGAGCAGTACTTC
CDR3 protein: CASSQTEEYEQYF

D gene: TRBD1
clone size: few
J gene: TRBJ2-5
V gene: TRBV5-6
CDR3 DNA: TGTGCCAGCAGCTCCCCGGGACAGGGAGAGACCCAGTACTTC
CDR3 protein: CASSSPGQGETQYF

D gene: TRBD1
clone size: many
J gene: TRBJ1-2
V gene: TRBV19
CDR3 DNA: TGTGCCAGTATTCCGGGACAGGGCTATGGCTACACCTTC
CDR3 protein: CASIPGQGYGYTF

D gene: NA
clone size: few
J gene: TRBJ2-2
V gene: TRBV19
CDR3 DNA: TGTGCCAGTAGTATAGATCTGGAAGCCGGGGAGCTGTTTTTT
CDR3 protein: CASSIDLEAGELFF

D gene: TRBD2
clone size: NA
J gene: TRBJ2-5
V gene: TRBV7-9
CDR3 DNA: TGTGCCAGCAGCCCTCCGGGACTAGCGGTAACGCAAGAGACCCAGTACTTC
CDR3 protein: CASSPPGLAVTQETQYF

D gene: NA
clone size: NA
J gene: TRBJ2-7
V gene: TRBV5-6
CDR3 DNA: TGTGCCAGCAGGCTGCTTAGGGCGACCTCTATTACCCACGAGCAGTACTTC
CDR3 protein: CASRLLRATSITHEQYF

D gene: NA
clone size: few
J gene: TRBJ2-3
V gene: TRBV12-3/TRBV12-4
CDR3 DNA: TGTGCCAGCACCCCTGCGGGGCCCACGGATACGCAGTATTTT
CDR3 protein: CASTPAGPTDTQYF

D gene: NA
clone size: few
J gene: TRBJ2-2
V gene: TRBV19
CDR3 DNA: TGTGCCAGTAGTATGGAATACACCGGGGAGCTGTTTTTT
CDR3 protein: CASSMEYTGELFF

D gene: NA
clone size: many
J gene: TRBJ2-3
V gene: TRBV28
CDR3 DNA: TGTGCCAGCAGTTTAGTGTCAGGGCCTGACGGGATCACAGATACGCAGTATTTT
CDR3 protein: CASSLVSGPDGITDTQYF

D gene: NA
clone size: many
J gene: TRBJ2-3
V gene: TRBV7-2
CDR3 DNA: TGTGCCAGCAGCATAGAAAAGCGGAGTCAAGCCCGTGTCGCAGATACGCAGTATTTT
CDR3 protein: CASSIEKRSQARVADTQYF

D gene: NA
clone size: many
J gene: TRBJ2-7
V gene: TRBV28
CDR3 DNA: TGTGCCAGCAGTCCAGACAGTCCCTGGGAGCAGTACTTC
CDR3 protein: CASSPDSPWEQYF

D gene: TRBD1
clone size: many
J gene: TRBJ1-6
V gene: TRBV7-9
CDR3 DNA: TGTGCCAGCAGCGCCTTACAGGGGACCAATTCACCCCTCCACTTT
CDR3 protein: CASSALQGTNSPLHF

D gene: TRBD1
clone size: many
J gene: TRBJ2-2
V gene: TRBV28
CDR3 DNA: TGTGCCAGCAGGCCCGGGACAGGGGGCACCGGGGAGCTGTTTTTT
CDR3 protein: CASRPGTGGTGELFF

D gene: NA
clone size: many
J gene: TRBJ2-2
V gene: TRBV2
CDR3 DNA: TGTGCCAGCAGTAGCGCGAACACCGGGGAGCTGTTTTTT
CDR3 protein: CASSSANTGELFF

D gene: NA
clone size: once
J gene: TRBJ2-3
V gene: TRBV11-2
CDR3 DNA: TGTGCCAGCAGCTTAGGGAAGCAGAACACAGATACGCAGTATTTT
CDR3 protein: CASSLGKQNTDTQYF

D gene: NA
clone size: many
J gene: TRBJ2-1
V gene: TRBV7-2
CDR3 DNA: TGTGCCAGCAGCCCTACCTGGCTCGATGAGCAGTTCTTC
CDR3 protein: CASSPTWLDEQFF

D gene: TRBD2
clone size: many
J gene: TRBJ2-1
V gene: TRBV6-2/TRBV6-3
CDR3 DNA: TGTGCCAGCAGTTCCGGACTAGCTGCGGATGAGCAGTTCTTC
CDR3 protein: CASSSGLAADEQFF

D gene: NA
clone size: many
J gene: TRBJ1-6
V gene: TRBV11-2
CDR3 DNA: TGTGCCAGCAGCTTAGCCAGGGTCAACTCACCCCTCCACTTT
CDR3 protein: CASSLARVNSPLHF

D gene: NA
clone size: few
J gene: TRBJ2-7
V gene: TRBV11-2
CDR3 DNA: TGTGCCAGCACCCTGCCGGGTCGGCCGTACGAGCAGTACTTC
CDR3 protein: CASTLPGRPYEQYF